The T cell receptor (beta chain) described here comes from a study of T cell responses to AZD1222 COVID-19 vaccine. Only in-frame clones appear in the TCRdb table, and some are missing; sequencing was by immunoSEQ multiplex PCR. This table holds approximately 100,000 clones, approximately 89% found once. General study points: Clonal diversity may have been underestimated in mostly white British donors.

Germline V gives CDR1 SGDLS, CDR2 YYNGEE. The CDR3 has 15 amino acids. Trimming took 3 bases from V and 5 from J; bases not matched to a gene: 6. This clone was found once. The antigen is undetermined. V gene TRBV9 combines with J gene TRBJ1-2; 11 bases are a match to TRBD1. The input for sequencing was peripheral blood, taken on day 0 of AZD1222 vaccination. The receptor was isolated from an adult in good health. The CDR3 coding sequence is TGTGCCAGCAGCGATCGGGACAGGGGGAGGTATGGCTACACCTTC. This translates into CASSDRDRGRYGYTF.